This T cell receptor beta chain is drawn from a study of cytomegalovirus exposure and HLA in healthy donors. Study conclusions and caveats: Common viral pathogens seemed to be connected with several of the most significant clusters, according to a later analysis. Most TCR sequences showed up rarely, but some public TCRs showed up in many donors.

As for this clone: Antigen: not known.

Healthy bone marrow donors made up the cohort. The V gene's germline CDR1 is SGHRS and CDR2 YFSETQ. V was cut by 5 bases and J by 8 bases, with 14 bases left in between. The CDR3 sequence is 13 residues long. This PCR relied on a set of 60 Vbeta primers and 13 Jbeta primers. TCRdb's copy holds only in-frame clones and misses some; the assay was immunoSEQ multiplex PCR. The table lists about 76,000 clones, 79% of them singletons. V usage is TRBV5-1 and J usage is TRBJ2-1; D unresolved. Sequenced material: PBMCs. The clonotype was recovered from a man under 40 in good health and CMV-seronegative. CDR3 sequence (DNA): TGCGCCAGCAGTTTTTCGCGTTCCGATGAGCAGTTCTTC. This sequence encodes CASSFSRSDEQFF.